This TCR beta chain was captured in a study of T cell clonotyping in hematopoietic cell transplantation. Time point here: recipient sample about 28 days before transplant, after cytoreduction. Sequenced by immunoSEQ multiplex PCR; TCRdb stores in-frame clones only, minus some. Here the sample spans around 9,100 clones, roughly three quarters being singletons. Germline assignment: CDR1 SGHTA and CDR2 FQGTGA. The CDR3 spans 14 residues. V dropped 4 bases and J dropped 10 bases, with 17 bases sitting between them. This clonotype was sampled from a man between 60 and 70 years old with acute myeloid leukemia. Some clones in this sample may be carry-over from other donors' samples. The J gene is TRBJ2-1, the V gene TRBV7-3; TRBD2 is a possible D gene (6 bases). Sample: peripheral blood mononuclear cells, taken before stem cell transplant. This CDR3 reads CASSSEPGLKEQFF. The CDR3, as DNA: TGTGCCAGCAGCTCGGAGCCGGGACTCAAAGAGCAGTTCTTC.